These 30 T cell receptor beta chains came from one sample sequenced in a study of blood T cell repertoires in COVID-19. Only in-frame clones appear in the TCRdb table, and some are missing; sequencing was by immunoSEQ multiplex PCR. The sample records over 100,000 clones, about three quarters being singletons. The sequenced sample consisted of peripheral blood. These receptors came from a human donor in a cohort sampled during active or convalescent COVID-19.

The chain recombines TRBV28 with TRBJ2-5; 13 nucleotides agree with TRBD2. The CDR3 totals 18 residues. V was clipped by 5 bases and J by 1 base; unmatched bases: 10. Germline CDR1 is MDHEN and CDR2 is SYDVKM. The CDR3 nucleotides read TGTGCCAGCAGTAACGGACTAGCGGGAGTCAACTCCCAAGAGACCCAGTACTTC. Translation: CASSNGLAGVNSQETQYF.

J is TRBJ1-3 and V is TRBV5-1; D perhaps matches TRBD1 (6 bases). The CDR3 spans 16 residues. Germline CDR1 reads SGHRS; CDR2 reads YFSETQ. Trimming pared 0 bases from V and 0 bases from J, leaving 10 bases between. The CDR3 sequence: CASSLGGGSSGNTIYF. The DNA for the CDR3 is TGCGCCAGCAGCTTGGGAGGGGGAAGCTCTGGAAACACCATATATTTT.

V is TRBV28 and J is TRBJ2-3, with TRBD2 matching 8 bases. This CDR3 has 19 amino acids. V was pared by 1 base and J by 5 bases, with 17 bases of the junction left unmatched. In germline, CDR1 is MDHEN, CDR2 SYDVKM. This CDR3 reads CASSLFLGLAGPDGDTQYF. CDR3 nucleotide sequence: TGTGCCAGCAGTTTATTTTTGGGCCTAGCGGGTCCGGATGGAGATACGCAGTATTTT.

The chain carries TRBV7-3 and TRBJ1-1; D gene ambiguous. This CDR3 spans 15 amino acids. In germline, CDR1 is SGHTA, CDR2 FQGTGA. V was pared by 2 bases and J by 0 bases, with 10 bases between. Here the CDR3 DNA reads TGTGCCAGCAGCTTATCTCCAGGTATGAACACTGAAGCTTTCTTT. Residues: CASSLSPGMNTEAFF.

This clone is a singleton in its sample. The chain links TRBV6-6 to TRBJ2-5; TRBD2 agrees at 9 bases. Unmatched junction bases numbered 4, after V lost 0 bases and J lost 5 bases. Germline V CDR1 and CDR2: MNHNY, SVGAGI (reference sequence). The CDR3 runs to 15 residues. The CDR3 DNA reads TGTGCCAGCAGTTACTCTAGCGGGAGAGGGGAGACCCAGTACTTC. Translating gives CASSYSSGRGETQYF.

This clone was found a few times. CDR3 nucleotide sequence: TGTGCCAGCAGCCCCCGGCAGGGTTTCTACGAGCAGTACTTC. Translated, it gives CASSPRQGFYEQYF. The chain has TRBV7-2 and TRBJ2-7; a weak D match, TRBD1 (5 bases). CDR1 and CDR2 from the germline V gene are SGHTA and FQGNSA. The CDR3 covers 14 residues. V lost 5 bases and J 3 bases, leaving 14 bases between the germline ends.

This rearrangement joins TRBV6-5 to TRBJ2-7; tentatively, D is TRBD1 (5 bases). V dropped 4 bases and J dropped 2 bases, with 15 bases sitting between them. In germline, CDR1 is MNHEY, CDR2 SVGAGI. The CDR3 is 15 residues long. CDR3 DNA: TGTGCCAGCAGTTCAAACCTCGACAGTACCTACGAGCAGTACTTC. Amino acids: CASSSNLDSTYEQYF.

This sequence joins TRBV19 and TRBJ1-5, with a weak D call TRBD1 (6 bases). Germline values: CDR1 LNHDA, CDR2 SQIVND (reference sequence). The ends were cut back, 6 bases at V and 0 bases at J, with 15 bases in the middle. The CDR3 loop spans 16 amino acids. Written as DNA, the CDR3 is TGTGCCAGTAGGGGCAGGGGCATGGCTAGCAATCAGCCCCAGCATTTT. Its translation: CASRGRGMASNQPQHF.

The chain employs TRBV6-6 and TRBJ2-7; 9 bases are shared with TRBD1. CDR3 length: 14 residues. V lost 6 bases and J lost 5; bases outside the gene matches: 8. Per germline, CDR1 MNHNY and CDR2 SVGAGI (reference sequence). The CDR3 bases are TGTGCCAGCAGAGTACAGGGGGCGGGCGACGAGCAGTACTTC. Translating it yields CASRVQGAGDEQYF.

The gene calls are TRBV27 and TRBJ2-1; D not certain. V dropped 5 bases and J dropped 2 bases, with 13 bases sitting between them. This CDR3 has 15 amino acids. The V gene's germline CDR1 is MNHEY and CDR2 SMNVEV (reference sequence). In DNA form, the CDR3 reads TGTGCCAGCAGTATGCCTCTGCGGCCCTACAATGAGCAGTTCTTC. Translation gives CASSMPLRPYNEQFF.

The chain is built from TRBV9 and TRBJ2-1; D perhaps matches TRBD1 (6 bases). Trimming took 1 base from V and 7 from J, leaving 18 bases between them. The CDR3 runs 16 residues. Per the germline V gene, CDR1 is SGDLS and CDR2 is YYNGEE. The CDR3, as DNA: TGTGCCAGCAGCGTAAGGCCCGCAGGGGCTCGGAATGAGCAGTTCTTC. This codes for CASSVRPAGARNEQFF.

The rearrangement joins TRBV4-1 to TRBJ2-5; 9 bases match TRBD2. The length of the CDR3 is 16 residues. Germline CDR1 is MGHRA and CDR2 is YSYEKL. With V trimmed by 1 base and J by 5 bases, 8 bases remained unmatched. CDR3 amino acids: CASSQGAGGPPETQYF. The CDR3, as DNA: TGCGCCAGCAGCCAAGGGGCGGGAGGGCCGCCTGAGACCCAGTACTTC.

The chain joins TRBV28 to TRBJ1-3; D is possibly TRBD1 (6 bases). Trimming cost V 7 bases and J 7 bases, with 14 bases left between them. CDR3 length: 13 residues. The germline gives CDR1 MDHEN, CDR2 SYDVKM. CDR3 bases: TGTGCCAGCATCACGGACAGTGGCAACACCATATATTTT. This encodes CASITDSGNTIYF.

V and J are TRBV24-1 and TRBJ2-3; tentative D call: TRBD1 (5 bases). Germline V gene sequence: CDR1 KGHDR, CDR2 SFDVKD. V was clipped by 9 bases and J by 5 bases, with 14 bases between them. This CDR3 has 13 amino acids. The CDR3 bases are TGTGCCACCGCAGGGTGGACGGAAGATACGCAGTATTTT. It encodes CATAGWTEDTQYF.

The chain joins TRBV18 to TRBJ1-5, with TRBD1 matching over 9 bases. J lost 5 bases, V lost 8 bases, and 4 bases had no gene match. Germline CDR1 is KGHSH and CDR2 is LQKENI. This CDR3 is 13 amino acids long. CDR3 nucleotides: TGTGCCAGCACCACAGGGGGCGATCAGCCCCAGCATTTT. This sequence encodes CASTTGGDQPQHF.

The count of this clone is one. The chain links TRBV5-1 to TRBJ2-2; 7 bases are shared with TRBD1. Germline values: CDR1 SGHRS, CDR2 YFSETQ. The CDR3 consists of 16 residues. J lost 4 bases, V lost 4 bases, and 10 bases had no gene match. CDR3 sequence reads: CASSQNPHRGTGELFF. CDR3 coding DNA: TGCGCCAGCAGCCAGAACCCCCACAGGGGCACCGGGGAGCTGTTTTTT.

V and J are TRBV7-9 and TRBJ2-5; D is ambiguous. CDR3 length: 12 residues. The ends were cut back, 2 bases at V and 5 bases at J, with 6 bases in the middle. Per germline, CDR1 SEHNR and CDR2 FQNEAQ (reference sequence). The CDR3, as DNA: TGTGCCAGCAGCTTATCCAGTGAGACCCAGTACTTC. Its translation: CASSLSSETQYF.

Here the CDR3 reads CATGGTSGSGTQYF. DNA of the CDR3: TGTGCCACCGGGGGGACTAGCGGGTCGGGGACCCAGTACTTC. The genes are TRBV15 and TRBJ2-5, with 12 bases that match TRBD2. V dropped 8 bases and J dropped 7; count of bases not matched to a gene: 8. The CDR3 runs 14 residues. Germline CDR1 reads LNHNV; CDR2 reads YYDKDF (reference sequence).

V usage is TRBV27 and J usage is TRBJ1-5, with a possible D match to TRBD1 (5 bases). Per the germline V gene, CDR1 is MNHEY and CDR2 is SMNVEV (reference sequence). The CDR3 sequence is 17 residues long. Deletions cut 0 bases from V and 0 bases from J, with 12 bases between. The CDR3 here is CASSLSGPASSNQPQHF. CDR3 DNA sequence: TGTGCCAGCAGTTTATCGGGGCCGGCGAGTAGCAATCAGCCCCAGCATTTT.

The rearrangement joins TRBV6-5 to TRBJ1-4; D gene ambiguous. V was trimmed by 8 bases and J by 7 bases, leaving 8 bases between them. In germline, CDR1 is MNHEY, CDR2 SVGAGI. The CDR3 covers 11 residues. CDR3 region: CASGRVEKLFF. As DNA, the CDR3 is TGTGCCAGCGGGCGGGTTGAAAAACTGTTTTTT.

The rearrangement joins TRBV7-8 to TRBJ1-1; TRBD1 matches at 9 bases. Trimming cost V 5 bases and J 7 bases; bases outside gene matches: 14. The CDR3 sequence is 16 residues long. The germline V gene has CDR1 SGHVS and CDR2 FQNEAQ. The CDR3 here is CASSPRAGTGNLEAFF. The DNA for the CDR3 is TGTGCCAGCAGCCCTCGGGCCGGGACAGGGAACCTTGAAGCTTTCTTT.

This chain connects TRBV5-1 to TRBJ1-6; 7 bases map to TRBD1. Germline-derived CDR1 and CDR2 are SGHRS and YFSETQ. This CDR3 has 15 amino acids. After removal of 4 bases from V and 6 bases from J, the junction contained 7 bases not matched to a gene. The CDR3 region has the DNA TGCGCCAGCAGCGTACAGGGGTTCAGTAATTCACCCCTCCACTTT. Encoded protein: CASSVQGFSNSPLHF.

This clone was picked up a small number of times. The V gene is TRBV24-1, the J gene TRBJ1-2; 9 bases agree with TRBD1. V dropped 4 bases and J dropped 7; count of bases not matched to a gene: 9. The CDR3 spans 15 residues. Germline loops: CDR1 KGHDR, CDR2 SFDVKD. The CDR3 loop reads CATSELSGQGSGYTF. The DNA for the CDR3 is TGTGCCACCAGTGAGCTGTCAGGACAGGGGTCTGGCTACACCTTC.

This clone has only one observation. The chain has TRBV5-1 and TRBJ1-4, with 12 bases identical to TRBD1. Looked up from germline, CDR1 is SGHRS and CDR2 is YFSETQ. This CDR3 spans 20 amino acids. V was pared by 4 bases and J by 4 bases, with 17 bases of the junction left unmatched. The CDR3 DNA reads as TGCGCCAGCAGCATAGACATGTCCGGGACAGGGGGCGTCAATAATGAAAAACTGTTTTTT. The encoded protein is CASSIDMSGTGGVNNEKLFF.

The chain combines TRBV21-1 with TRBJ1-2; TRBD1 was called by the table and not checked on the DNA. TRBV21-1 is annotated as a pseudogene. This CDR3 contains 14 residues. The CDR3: CASRKPGTASGYTF. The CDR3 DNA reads TGTGCCAGCAGGAAACCCGGGACAGCCAGTGGCTACACCTTC.

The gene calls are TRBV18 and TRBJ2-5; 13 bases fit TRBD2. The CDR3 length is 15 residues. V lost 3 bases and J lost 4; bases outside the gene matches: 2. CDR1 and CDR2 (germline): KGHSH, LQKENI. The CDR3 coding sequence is TGTGCCAGCTCACCGGGACTAGCGGGGACAGAGACCCAGTACTTC. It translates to CASSPGLAGTETQYF.

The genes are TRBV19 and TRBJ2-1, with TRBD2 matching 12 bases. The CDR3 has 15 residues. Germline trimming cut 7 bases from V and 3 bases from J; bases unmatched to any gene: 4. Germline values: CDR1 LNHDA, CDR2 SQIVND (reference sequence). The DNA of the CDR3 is TGTGCCAGTATGGGGACTAGCGGGCGCTACAATGAGCAGTTCTTC. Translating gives CASMGTSGRYNEQFF.

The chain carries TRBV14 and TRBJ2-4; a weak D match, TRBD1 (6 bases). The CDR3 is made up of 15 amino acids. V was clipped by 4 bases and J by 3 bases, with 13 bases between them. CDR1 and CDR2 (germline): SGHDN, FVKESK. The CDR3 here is CASSLRLDSKNIQYF. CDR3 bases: TGTGCCAGCAGCCTGAGACTGGACAGCAAAAACATTCAGTACTTC. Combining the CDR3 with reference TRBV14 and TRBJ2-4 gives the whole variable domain EAGVTQFPSHSVIEKGQTVTLRCDPISGHDNLYWYRRVMGKEIKFLLHFVKESKQDESGMPNNRFLAERTGGTYSTLKVQPAELEDSGVYFCASSLRLDSKNIQYFGAGTRLSVL.

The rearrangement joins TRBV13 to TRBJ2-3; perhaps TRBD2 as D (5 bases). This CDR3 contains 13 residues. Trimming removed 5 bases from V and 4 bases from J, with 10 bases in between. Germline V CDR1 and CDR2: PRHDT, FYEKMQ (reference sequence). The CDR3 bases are TGTGCCAGCAGCCCCCGACTATCAGATACGCAGTATTTT. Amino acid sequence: CASSPRLSDTQYF.

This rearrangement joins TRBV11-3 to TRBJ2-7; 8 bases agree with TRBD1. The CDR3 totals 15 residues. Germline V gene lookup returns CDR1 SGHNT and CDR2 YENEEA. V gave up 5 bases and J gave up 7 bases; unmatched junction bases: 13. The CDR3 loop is CASSHRTGPVEEQYF. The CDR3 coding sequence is TGTGCCAGCAGCCACCGGACAGGGCCGGTGGAGGAGCAGTACTTC.